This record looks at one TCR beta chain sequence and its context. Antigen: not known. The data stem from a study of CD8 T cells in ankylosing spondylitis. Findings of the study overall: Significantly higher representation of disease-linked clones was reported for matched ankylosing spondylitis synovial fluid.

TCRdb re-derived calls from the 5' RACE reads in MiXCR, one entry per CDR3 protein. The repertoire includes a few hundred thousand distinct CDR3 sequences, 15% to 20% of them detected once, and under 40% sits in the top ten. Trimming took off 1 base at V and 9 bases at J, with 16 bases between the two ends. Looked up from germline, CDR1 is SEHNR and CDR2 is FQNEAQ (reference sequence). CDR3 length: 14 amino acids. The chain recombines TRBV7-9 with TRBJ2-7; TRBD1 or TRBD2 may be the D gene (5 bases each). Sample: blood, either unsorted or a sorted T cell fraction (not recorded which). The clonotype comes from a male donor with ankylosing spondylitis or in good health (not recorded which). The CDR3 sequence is CASSLEGTVGVQYF. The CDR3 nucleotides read TGTGCCAGCAGCTTAGAGGGGACGGTCGGGGTGCAGTACTTC.